The following is a T cell receptor (beta chain) sequence with its context. This receptor's antigen is unknown. No base-level quality is on record; no much larger clone is a single base apart. Library method: 5' RACE. This sample was sequenced with an Illumina HiSeq 2000. Template switching added a universal primer binding site, and the final cDNA carried a unique molecular identifier that allowed TCR cDNA molecules to be counted accurately. Specific primers in the conserved constant-segment region were used to synthesize first-strand cDNA for TCR alpha and beta chains. To control for contamination, every cDNA library carried two barcodes: a SMART-Mk sample barcode plus Illumina barcodes. TruSeq adapter sequences, together with Illumina sample barcodes, were added in two successive PCR steps. Sequencing of the TCR alpha and beta cDNA libraries was done on the Illumina HiSeq platform using custom primers. The original pipeline was this. Raw reads were processed with MiGEC to extract unique molecular identifiers, and MiXCR was used to determine CDR3 positions. Recombination models were inferred per individual with the repgenHMM and IGoR tools using an EM algorithm. Shared clonotype analysis was performed with the tcR package in R, normalizing sharing by the product of cloneset sizes. Out-of-frame nonproductive sequences were analyzed to study raw recombination free of thymic and clonal selection effects. The public reads were reprocessed in TCRdb via fastp at Q25 and MiXCR, keeping in-frame beta chains. Merged by CDR3 protein, the rows form single entries marked with the most common genes and DNA. These V and J calls rely on TCRdb rather than the paper's analysis. For this sample there are approximately 250,000 distinct CDR3 sequences; 5% to 7% appear just once. Together, the top ten hold less than 15% of the sample.

Every donor in the study was a healthy Caucasian. Three pairs of female monozygotic twins, all aged about 18 to 30 years, made up the twin cohort. CD4+ and CD8+ T cell populations were isolated with positive isolation kits from Invitrogen. The data were obtained in a study of identical twins (dated by TCRdb to about 2016). Concerning the study at large: TCR alpha and beta repertoires from monozygotic twins, unrelated adults of various ages and cord blood were deep-sequenced to test whether fetal clonotypes persist. To rule out contamination, the twin experiments were replicated at different times with different library preparation protocols.

V is pruned by 4 bases and J by 5 bases, leaving 8 bases of the junction without a gene match. CDR1 DFQATT and CDR2 SNEGSKA were looked up in the germline V gene (reference sequence). Including the terminal cysteine and phenylalanine, the CDR3 comprises 15 residues. Kept here is only the CDR3 DNA, which spans 45 bases and is read in frame from base 1. Summary of the overall study and its limitations: Zero-insertion analyses could be partly confounded by invariant T cells such as MAIT and iNKT, although diverse VJ usage argued against such confounding for most clonotypes. In monozygotic twins, out-of-frame TCR alpha sharing was systematically underestimated by recombination models, although the models agreed with sharing between unrelated individuals. Compared with coincidental sharing between unrelated individuals, out-of-frame TCR alpha sequences shared between twins had an excess of sequences with low generation probability. A weaker excess of twin sharing was found in beta out-of-frame sequences because the signal-to-noise ratio was lowered by fewer shared sequences. Conclusions relied on cross-sectional statistical analysis, since the same donors could not be followed over many years. Abundant cord blood beta clonotypes had fewer insertions, young adult naive repertoires showed a similar but weaker trend, and memory repertoires showed no such trend.

These data were also filed under a second study, of T cells expressing NK-cell markers. The second study's authors report: In sorted CD3+CD56+NKG2C+, CD3+CD56+NKG2C- and CD3+CD56-NKG2C+ T-cell subsets from 7 or 8 donors, TCR beta-chain repertoires were profiled. Among the eight sequenced donors, only one was HCMV-seronegative, while the other seven were HCMV-seropositive. In several experiments an anti-gammadeltaTCR antibody was added to restrict sorting to alphabetaTCR-expressing T cells. In 5 to 7 donors, the dominant CD3+CD56+NKG2C+ clonotypes were found to rank among the top 10 CD8+ clonotypes and to make up about 1.0-7.5% of CD8+ T cells. Those dominant clonotypes were again the most abundant among CD3+CD56-NKG2C+ cells in a handful of donors, at roughly 25-60.1%. Whether the expanded NKG2C-expressing T cell clones were specific for HCMV antigens was left unclear. The study sequenced eight donors, all healthy volunteers chosen at random: three men and five women. HCMV-specific IgG was detected in serum with a commercial ELISA kit to determine HCMV serostatus. MIGEC handled demultiplexing of the reads and grouping by UMI, while MiTCR was used to assemble and quantify clonotypes. To exclude erroneous sequences, any TCR cDNA sequence not supported by at least two reads was discarded. The tcR package was used for downstream repertoire analysis, and clonotypes were matched across fractions by CDR3 nucleotide sequence plus V segment. VDJmatch was used to annotate antigen specificity against VDJdb, with one amino acid substitution allowed in CDR3.

The chain employs TRBV20-1 and TRBJ2-5; 12 bases in the middle match TRBD2. This TCR derives from a woman aged 18-35 years in good health. Input material: CD8+ T cells sorted from blood. The CDR3 is CSATGGLAGYETQYF. The nucleotide sequence reads TGCAGTGCTACCGGAGGACTAGCGGGATATGAGACCCAGTACTTC.